These 27 T cell receptor beta chains share one sample of origin, sequenced in a study of beta chain features in type 1 diabetes. TCRB transcripts that were expressed got sequenced, as all of the isolated RNA had been reverse transcribed. The method was immunoSEQ multiplex PCR; TCRdb's version includes in-frame clones alone and lacks a portion of them. The sample has a few hundred thousand clones, around 20% seen once; the top ten hold approximately 0.043%. Source material: naive CD4+ T cells from blood. Receptors were obtained from a woman aged 18-29 years in good health.

This clone was recorded a few times. The chain recombines TRBV9 with TRBJ2-2; D is possibly TRBD2 (6 bases). Germline assignment: CDR1 SGDLS and CDR2 YYNGEE. The V end lost 0 bases, the J end lost 3 bases, and 15 bases lay between the germline ends. The length of the CDR3 is 17 residues. CDR3 sequence (DNA): TGTGCCAGCAGCGTAGAGGTGGGAGGCAGGGACACCGGGGAGCTGTTTTTT. This codes for CASSVEVGGRDTGELFF.

V gene TRBV21-1 combines with J gene TRBJ1-5; TRBD1 is the table's D call, not checked against the DNA. TRBV21-1 is a known pseudogene. The CDR3 extends over 20 amino acids. The CDR3 loop is CASSKVGQEGGRIGNQPQHF. In DNA form, the CDR3 reads TGTGCCAGCAGCAAGGTGGGACAGGAAGGAGGAAGGATAGGGAATCAGCCCCAGCATTTT.

The sample holds a few counts of this clone. The V and J genes are TRBV2 and TRBJ2-3, with a weak D call TRBD1 (5 bases). This CDR3 spans 12 amino acids. Deletions cut 2 bases from V and 7 bases from J, with 7 bases between. Germline CDR1 and CDR2: SNHLY and FYNNEI. The CDR3 reads CASSEQGYTQYF. The CDR3 DNA follows: TGTGCCAGCAGTGAACAGGGTTATACGCAGTATTTT.

This clone was found a few times. The chain employs TRBV29-1 and TRBJ2-3; D is unclear. V dropped 4 bases and J dropped 2 bases, with 7 bases sitting between them. This CDR3 contains 12 residues. Germline CDR1 is SQVTM and CDR2 is ANQGSEA. The CDR3 here is CSVAVSTDTQYF. CDR3 nucleotides: TGCAGCGTTGCCGTTTCCACAGATACGCAGTATTTT.

In its sample, this clone was seen a few times. The gene calls are TRBV4-1 and TRBJ2-3; D possibly corresponds to TRBD2 (7 bases). Trimming removed 1 base at V and 3 bases at J, with 14 bases between. CDR1 MGHRA and CDR2 YSYEKL come from the germline V gene. The CDR3 runs to 16 residues. The CDR3 bases are TGCGCCAGCAGCCAAGTAGGGGGACTACCTACAGATACGCAGTATTTT. It is translated as CASSQVGGLPTDTQYF.

This clone has more than one count but fewer than ten. The rearrangement links TRBV30 to TRBJ2-2; D unresolved. With 3 bases removed from V and 1 base from J, the gap between germline ends came to 6 bases. The CDR3 totals 13 residues. Germline values: CDR1 GTSNPN, CDR2 SVGIG (reference sequence). The CDR3 here is CAWSQQNTGELFF. DNA of the CDR3: TGTGCCTGGAGCCAACAGAACACCGGGGAGCTGTTTTTT.

This clone was seen more than once but under ten times. The chain has TRBV7-3 and TRBJ1-5; D unresolved. The germline V gene encodes CDR1 SGHTA and CDR2 FQGTGA. V was cut by 7 bases and J by 2 bases, with 15 bases left in between. This CDR3 has 15 residues. Here the CDR3 reads CASTQLDGGNQPQHF. The CDR3 DNA is TGTGCCAGCACCCAACTGGACGGGGGCAATCAGCCCCAGCATTTT.

V usage is TRBV5-4 and J usage is TRBJ1-2; possible D gene TRBD1, 6 bases. Germline assignment: CDR1 SGHNT and CDR2 YYREEE (reference sequence). The CDR3 contains 14 residues. Deletions cut 4 bases from V and 0 bases from J, with 10 bases between. CDR3 in DNA: TGTGCCAGCAGCCAAGGGACATCTAACTATGGCTACACCTTC. Amino acid sequence: CASSQGTSNYGYTF.

This clone was detected a few times. The chain couples TRBV19 to TRBJ2-1, with unresolved D. Trimming took 5 bases from V and 9 from J, leaving 11 bases between them. The germline V gene has CDR1 LNHDA and CDR2 SQIVND (reference sequence). The CDR3 has 12 residues. The CDR3 here is CASSPVRSEQFF. The CDR3 nucleotides are TGTGCCAGTAGTCCCGTACGCAGTGAGCAGTTCTTC.

This chain links TRBV9 with TRBJ2-5; a possible D gene is TRBD2 (5 bases). This CDR3 has 14 residues. The V gene lost 6 bases and the J gene lost 5 bases, with 17 bases spanning the gap. The V gene's germline CDR1 is SGDLS and CDR2 YYNGEE. In DNA, the CDR3 is TGTGCCAGCACCCCTAGCCCTTCCTTTGAGACCCAGTACTTC. It specifies CASTPSPSFETQYF.

The J gene is TRBJ2-7, the V gene TRBV5-1, with 7 bases lining up with TRBD1. The CDR3 covers 14 residues. V was pared by 2 bases and J by 2 bases, with 4 bases of the junction left unmatched. The germline CDR1 and CDR2 sequences are SGHRS and YFSETQ. The CDR3 region is CASSFMTGPYEQYF. The CDR3 DNA reads as TGCGCCAGCAGCTTTATGACAGGGCCCTACGAGCAGTACTTC.

This rearrangement joins TRBV30 to TRBJ2-7, with D unclear. The CDR3 extends over 12 amino acids. Germline CDR1 GTSNPN, CDR2 SVGIG (reference sequence). V lost 4 bases and J 6 bases, leaving 13 bases between the germline ends. The DNA of the CDR3 is TGTGCCTGGAATGCGGCGCCGCGCGAGCAGTACTTC. Amino acid sequence: CAWNAAPREQYF.

The CDR3: CASSHGGTAGYEQYF. The CDR3 bases are TGCGCCAGCAGCCATGGAGGGACAGCTGGCTACGAGCAGTACTTC. This chain links TRBV5-1 with TRBJ2-7; D possibly corresponds to TRBD1 (7 bases). This CDR3 is 15 amino acids long. Germline values: CDR1 SGHRS, CDR2 YFSETQ. V was shortened by 4 bases and J by 3 bases, with 17 bases between the two germline ends. Supplemented by reference TRBV5-1 and TRBJ2-7, the full variable domain reads KAGVTQTPRYLIKTRGQQVTLSCSPISGHRSVSWYQQTPGQGLQFLFEYFSETQRNKGNFPGRFSGRQFSNSRSEMNVSTLELGDSALYLCASSHGGTAGYEQYFGPGTRLTVT.

CDR3 nucleotides: TGCGCCAGCAGCCCTACAGGGGGCGAGCAGCCCCAGCATTTT. This translates into CASSPTGGEQPQHF. The V and J genes are TRBV5-1 and TRBJ1-5; 9 bases line up with TRBD1. The CDR3 runs 14 residues. Germline V lookup: CDR1 SGHRS, CDR2 YFSETQ. V trimming: 4 bases; J trimming: 7 bases; junction bases outside the gene matches: 6.

This clone was counted only a few times. This chain joins TRBV4-1 and TRBJ2-5; a possible D gene is TRBD2 (6 bases). Germline CDR1 is MGHRA and CDR2 is YSYEKL. This CDR3 has 14 amino acids. V was cut by 3 bases and J by 1 base, with 9 bases left in between. DNA of the CDR3: TGCGCCAGCAGCCAGTGGGGGGTCCAAGAGACCCAGTACTTC. Protein: CASSQWGVQETQYF.

This rearrangement joins TRBV19 to TRBJ2-2; 7 bases map to TRBD2. J was trimmed by 6 bases and V by 6 bases; bases with no gene match: 19. Germline V gene lookup returns CDR1 LNHDA and CDR2 SQIVND (reference sequence). The CDR3 has 18 residues. The CDR3 DNA reads as TGTGCCAGTAGAAGCCTCCGCCGGGACTATCTCCTTCCCGGGGAGCTGTTTTTT. Translation: CASRSLRRDYLLPGELFF.

This rearrangement joins TRBV30 to TRBJ1-2, with 12 bases lining up with TRBD1. CDR1 and CDR2 from the germline V gene are GTSNPN and SVGIG (reference sequence). CDR3 length: 18 amino acids. V shed 0 bases and J 4 bases; nucleotides not matched to a gene: 12. The chain's CDR3 is CAWSVYPWDRGQRYGYTF. The DNA of the CDR3 is TGTGCCTGGAGTGTTTACCCTTGGGACAGGGGGCAACGCTATGGCTACACCTTC.

The V gene is TRBV11-2, the J gene TRBJ2-6; the D is unclear. The germline gives CDR1 SGHAT, CDR2 FQNNGV. V lost 1 base and J lost 0, with 4 bases in between. The length of the CDR3 is 15 residues. Written as DNA, the CDR3 is TGTGCCAGCAGCTTAGGGAGCTCTGGGGCCAACGTCCTGACTTTC. Translation: CASSLGSSGANVLTF. The variable domain in full, with the rest retrieved from reference TRBV11-2 and TRBJ2-6, is EAGVAQSPRYKIIEKRQSVAFWCNPISGHATLYWYQQILGQGPKLLIQFQNNGVVDDSQLPKDRFSAERLKGVDSTLKIQPAKLEDSAVYLCASSLGSSGANVLTFGAGSRLTVL.

V usage is TRBV6-6 and J usage is TRBJ2-3, with TRBD2 matching over 13 bases. The CDR3 contains 16 residues. Trimming removed 8 bases from V and 8 bases from J; junction bases left unmatched: 13. Germline lookup yields CDR1 MNHNY and CDR2 SVGAGI (reference sequence). CDR3 coding DNA: TGTGCCAGCCAACCGCCTGGGACTAGCGGGGAATTTACGCAGTATTTT. Translating it yields CASQPPGTSGEFTQYF.

CDR3: CASSLVQGNGYTF. The DNA for the CDR3 is TGTGCCAGCAGCTTAGTACAGGGGAATGGCTACACCTTC. The chain has TRBV5-4 and TRBJ1-2; 7 bases agree with TRBD1. Looked up from germline, CDR1 is SGHNT and CDR2 is YYREEE (reference sequence). V dropped 2 bases and J dropped 6; count of bases not matched to a gene: 4. The CDR3 has 13 residues.

This clone occurred a few times. This rearrangement joins TRBV23-1 to TRBJ2-3, with TRBD2 matching over 10 bases. TRBV23-1 is placed among ORFs of uncertain function. The CDR3 length is 14 residues. V shed 4 bases and J 11 bases; nucleotides not matched to a gene: 9. The CDR3 coding sequence is TGCGCCAGCAGTCTACCGGCGGGACTAGCGATGCAGTATTTT. Its translation is CASSLPAGLAMQYF.

This clone has only a few counts. The rearrangement joins TRBV19 to TRBJ1-2, with TRBD1 as a possible D gene (5 bases). Trimming shortened V by 0 bases and J by 3 bases, and 17 bases separated the two germline ends. The CDR3 runs 17 residues. From germline, CDR1 is LNHDA and CDR2 SQIVND (reference sequence). CDR3 residues: CASSIDLRNTGDYGYTF. CDR3 bases: TGTGCCAGTAGTATAGATTTGAGAAACACAGGCGACTATGGCTACACCTTC.

This clone was observed a handful of times. This chain uses TRBV6-1 with TRBJ2-7, with a weak D call TRBD2 (6 bases). Trimming cost V 4 bases and J 5 bases, with 21 bases left between them. The CDR3 totals 16 residues. Germline V gives CDR1 MNHNS, CDR2 SASEGT. CDR3 in amino acids: CASSAQRDSRYDEQYF. The CDR3 nucleotides are TGTGCCAGCAGTGCCCAACGGGACTCCCGGTACGACGAGCAGTACTTC.

This clone was detected a few times. The chain has TRBV14 and TRBJ2-5, with a weak D call TRBD2 (5 bases). Germline CDR1 and CDR2: SGHDN and FVKESK. Trimming removed 4 bases from V and 1 base from J, with 13 bases in between. The CDR3 is 15 residues long. The CDR3 loop is CASSPSGWGQETQYF. CDR3 coding DNA: TGTGCCAGCAGCCCAAGCGGATGGGGCCAAGAGACCCAGTACTTC.

V and J are TRBV11-1 and TRBJ2-3, with TRBD1 identical over 9 bases. Germline assignment: CDR1 SGHAT and CDR2 FQDESV (reference sequence). The CDR3 has 14 residues. The junction had 5 bases not matched to a gene; V was cut back by 5 bases and J by 5 bases. As DNA, the CDR3 is TGTGCCAGCAGCCCACAGGGGGCTAAAGATACGCAGTATTTT. Protein sequence: CASSPQGAKDTQYF.

This clone was picked up a small number of times. V is TRBV29-1 and J is TRBJ1-3; D gene uncertain. Trimming shortened V by 2 bases and J by 7 bases, and 6 bases separated the two germline ends. This CDR3 comprises 11 residues. Germline V gene data show CDR1 as SQVTM and CDR2 as ANQGSEA. This chain's CDR3 is CSVESGNTIYF. DNA for the CDR3: TGCAGCGTTGAATCGGGTAACACCATATATTTT.

In this sample, this clone turned up once. CDR3 region: CASGGSNQPQHF. The CDR3 DNA sequence: TGTGCCTCAGGGGGTAGCAATCAGCCCCAGCATTTT. The chain is built from TRBV6-5 and TRBJ1-5; TRBD1 matches 7 bases. The CDR3 sequence is 12 residues long. V gave up 11 bases and J gave up 0 bases; unmatched junction bases: 1. CDR1 is MNHEY and CDR2 is SVGAGI in the germline V gene.